This T cell receptor (beta chain) originates from a study of CD8+ T cells in alopecia areata. CDR3 length: 16 residues. V shed 3 bases and J 3 bases; nucleotides not matched to a gene: 10. Isolated RNA was reverse transcribed into cDNA used as the sequencing template. Libraries were prepared by immunoSEQ multiplex PCR; TCRdb keeps only in-frame clonotypes and omits some of them. The profile shows 150,000 to 200,000 clones, roughly three fifths of them singletons. Described treatment: oral pan-JAK inhibitor, 5-10 mg twice daily. The TCR sequence derives from a human donor with alopecia areata. The sequencing used CD4+ T cells sorted from blood, collected at week 4, from a patient treated with tofacitinib. J is TRBJ2-5 and V is TRBV23-1; 7 nucleotides line up with TRBD2. TRBV23-1 is an open reading frame, and its role is uncertain. This CDR3 reads CASSQGPLARKETQYF. In DNA form, the CDR3 reads TGCGCCAGCAGTCAGGGCCCACTAGCGCGTAAAGAGACCCAGTACTTC.